A single sample is the source of the 19 T cell receptor beta chains below, sequenced in a study of blood T cell repertoires in COVID-19. The data were produced by immunoSEQ multiplex PCR, yet TCRdb's version contains in-frame clones alone and is incomplete. This table has about 260,000 clones, more than 85% appearing once. Sequencing was performed on peripheral blood. These receptors were obtained from a person aged 18 to 29 with COVID-19, enrolled during active disease.

The rearrangement links TRBV6-1 to TRBJ1-2, with D uncertain. This CDR3 spans 15 amino acids. V lost 2 bases, J lost 3 bases, and 13 bases lay in between. Germline CDR1 and CDR2: MNHNS and SASEGT. The CDR3: CASSESAGSYYGYTF. CDR3 bases: TGTGCCAGCAGTGAATCGGCAGGTTCGTACTATGGCTACACCTTC.

V gene TRBV6-5 combines with J gene TRBJ2-1; D is undetermined. The CDR3 extends over 13 amino acids. Germline V gene lookup returns CDR1 MNHEY and CDR2 SVGAGI. Trimming removed 7 bases from V and 8 bases from J, with 15 bases in between. The DNA for the CDR3 is TGTGCCAGCACCCACATCGGCAGCGATGAGCAGTTCTTC. Its translation: CASTHIGSDEQFF.

V and J are TRBV25-1 and TRBJ2-1; 10 bases map to TRBD2. The ends lost 2 bases at V and 3 bases at J; junction bases unmatched: 7. Germline loops: CDR1 MGHDK, CDR2 SYGVNS. This CDR3 is built from 17 residues. The CDR3 reads CASSERKSGRVYNEQFF. The DNA for the CDR3 is TGTGCCAGCAGTGAAAGGAAAAGCGGGAGGGTCTACAATGAGCAGTTCTTC. The full variable domain, with the rest looked up from reference TRBV25-1 and TRBJ2-1, is EADIYQTPRYLVIGTGKKITLECSQTMGHDKMYWYQQDPGMELHLIHYSYGVNSTEKGDLSSESTVSRIRTEHFPLTLESARPSHTSQYLCASSERKSGRVYNEQFFGPGTRLTVL.

The rearrangement uses TRBV19 and TRBJ2-2; 7 bases agree with TRBD1. Trimming removed 2 bases from V and 6 bases from J; junction bases left unmatched: 21. CDR1 and CDR2 from the germline V gene are LNHDA and SQIVND (reference sequence). This CDR3 is built from 20 residues. The CDR3 protein is CASSINEQGQNLVDAGELFF. CDR3 coding DNA: TGTGCCAGTAGTATAAACGAGCAGGGACAGAATTTGGTAGACGCCGGGGAGCTGTTTTTT.

This chain uses TRBV3-1 (or the pseudogene TRBV3-2) with TRBJ2-7, with 11 bases identical to TRBD2. The CDR3 loop spans 19 amino acids. Trimming at V came to 2 bases and at J to 0 bases, leaving 12 bases not matched to a gene. Germline V CDR1 and CDR2: LGHDT, YNNKEL (reference sequence). In DNA, the CDR3 is TGTGCCAGCAGCCAACTTGACACACTAGCGGGAGTACCCTCCTACGAGCAGTACTTC. Amino acid sequence: CASSQLDTLAGVPSYEQYF.

The chain employs TRBV6-1 and TRBJ1-5, with no clear D. The CDR3 sequence is 13 residues long. V was pared by 2 bases and J by 4 bases, with 6 bases between. Germline values: CDR1 MNHNS, CDR2 SASEGT. The CDR3 nucleotides are TGTGCCAGCAGTGAATTCCCGAATCAGCCCCAGCATTTT. Translated, it gives CASSEFPNQPQHF.

The chain combines TRBV29-1 with TRBJ2-7; D is perhaps TRBD1 (5 bases). The V and J ends lost 7 bases and 7 bases respectively, with 23 bases between them. Germline CDR1 is SQVTM and CDR2 is ANQGSEA. This CDR3 comprises 14 residues. CDR3 coding DNA: TGCAGCGCTCGCCGCCAGTTAGGGGATAGGGAGCAGTACTTC. Protein sequence: CSARRQLGDREQYF.

This rearrangement joins TRBV11-1 to TRBJ2-5; 7 bases are shared with TRBD1. V trimming: 4 bases; J trimming: 4 bases; junction bases outside the gene matches: 9. Germline CDR1 SGHAT, CDR2 FQDESV (reference sequence). The CDR3 loop spans 15 amino acids. CDR3 sequence reads: CASSSRDRFVETQYF. The CDR3 DNA reads as TGTGCCAGCAGCTCCCGGGACAGATTTGTAGAGACCCAGTACTTC.

To note about this clone: One end of the junction is discordant with germline, which a read error may explain. The CDR3 DNA reads TGTGCCTCCAGGGGCAGGGCTCTCCCCTACGAGCAGTACTTC. Residues: CASRGRALPYEQYF. This chain connects TRBV24-1 to TRBJ2-7; a possible D gene is TRBD1 (6 bases). Germline V gene lookup returns CDR1 KGHDR and CDR2 SFDVKD. This CDR3 has 14 residues.

V is TRBV19 and J is TRBJ2-1; D gene unclear. This CDR3 comprises 19 residues. Trimming took off 1 base at V and 7 bases at J, with 26 bases between the two ends. Per germline, CDR1 LNHDA and CDR2 SQIVND (reference sequence). CDR3 loop: CASSIGPTRVPHAPNEQFF. The DNA of the CDR3 is TGTGCCAGTAGTATAGGCCCTACTCGGGTCCCCCATGCCCCGAATGAGCAGTTCTTC.

This chain links TRBV27 with TRBJ2-7; 8 bases are a match to TRBD1. The V and J ends lost 2 bases and 4 bases, in that order; junction bases with no gene match: 4. Germline values: CDR1 MNHEY, CDR2 SMNVEV (reference sequence). CDR3 length: 14 residues. DNA for the CDR3: TGTGCCAGCAGTTTAGGACAGGGTGCGTACGAGCAGTACTTC. Its translation is CASSLGQGAYEQYF.

Notes on this clone: Other DNA sequences of this sample code for an identical CDR3. The chain uses TRBV5-1 and TRBJ2-7, with a tentative D call TRBD1 (6 bases). The CDR3 contains 14 residues. The germline V gene has CDR1 SGHRS and CDR2 YFSETQ. V was cut by 0 bases and J by 0 bases, with 7 bases left in between. CDR3 in amino acids: CASSLAGVSYEQYF. CDR3 in DNA: TGCGCCAGCAGCTTGGCAGGGGTCTCCTACGAGCAGTACTTC.

This rearrangement joins TRBV5-1 to TRBJ2-1; D not certain. Trimming pared 2 bases from V and 0 bases from J, leaving 6 bases between. Germline V gives CDR1 SGHRS, CDR2 YFSETQ. This CDR3 has 14 amino acids. As DNA, the CDR3 is TGCGCCAGCAGCTTAGAGAGCTCCTACAATGAGCAGTTCTTC. Residues: CASSLESSYNEQFF.

V and J are TRBV28 and TRBJ2-3; the D gene is possibly TRBD2 (6 bases). The germline V gene encodes CDR1 MDHEN and CDR2 SYDVKM. The CDR3 covers 11 residues. Trimming cost V 6 bases and J 10 bases, with 11 bases left between them. The CDR3 spells CASRGDWAQYF. In DNA, the CDR3 is TGTGCCAGCAGGGGGGACTGGGCGCAGTATTTT.

About this clone: Other DNA sequences in this sample translate to the same CDR3. The V and J genes are TRBV5-1 and TRBJ2-1; 11 bases line up with TRBD2. The length of the CDR3 is 16 residues. The trim removed 2 bases at V and 1 base at J, leaving 2 bases unmatched. Looked up from germline, CDR1 is SGHRS and CDR2 is YFSETQ. The CDR3 loop reads CASSLTSGSSYNEQFF. The CDR3 bases are TGCGCCAGCAGCTTAACTAGCGGGAGTTCCTACAATGAGCAGTTCTTC.

The chain combines TRBV18 with TRBJ1-3, with D possibly being TRBD1 (6 bases). The CDR3 has 16 residues. The germline V and J ends were trimmed by 2 bases and 0 bases, with 11 bases remaining between them. From germline, CDR1 is KGHSH and CDR2 LQKENI. CDR3 in DNA: TGTGCCAGCTCACCAGGACAGCCTCTCTCTGGAAACACCATATATTTT. This gives the protein CASSPGQPLSGNTIYF.

On this clone: A read error may produce the germline difference seen at one junction end. This sequence joins TRBV11-2 and TRBJ1-4; D unresolved. Per germline, CDR1 SGHAT and CDR2 FQNNGV. The length of the CDR3 is 11 residues. The CDR3 region is CSLVRGGKTVF. The DNA of the CDR3 is TGCTCCCTCGTAAGAGGAGGAAAAACTGTTTTT.

J is TRBJ2-1 and V is TRBV7-3; 8 bases are a match to TRBD2. V lost 4 bases, J lost 8 bases, and 7 bases stayed unmatched. Germline CDR1 SGHTA, CDR2 FQGTGA. This CDR3 is built from 14 residues. CDR3 sequence (DNA): TGTGCCAGCAGCTCAGGACTAGCAATTGATGAGCAGTTCTTC. Protein sequence: CASSSGLAIDEQFF. The full variable domain, in which reference TRBV7-3 and TRBJ2-1 provide the parts outside the CDR3, is GAGVSQTPSNKVTEKGKYVELRCDPISGHTALYWYRQSLGQGPEFLIYFQGTGAADDSGLPNDRFFAVRPEGSVSTLKIQRTERGDSAVYLCASSSGLAIDEQFFGPGTRLTVL.

The chain employs TRBV2 and TRBJ2-2; 14 bases align to TRBD2. This CDR3 is built from 17 residues. The germline CDR1 and CDR2 sequences are SNHLY and FYNNEI. Trimming removed 4 bases from V and 5 bases from J; junction bases left unmatched: 6. The CDR3 spells CASSGLAGGPGTGELFF. The DNA of the CDR3 is TGTGCCAGCAGTGGACTAGCGGGAGGGCCGGGTACCGGGGAGCTGTTTTTT.